This TCR beta chain was retrieved from a study of blood T cell repertoires in COVID-19. This clone was detected once. In the original processing: Amplification with reference gene primers provided the estimates of nucleated cell counts. Assay: immunoSEQ multiplex PCR; the TCRdb copy retains only in-frame clones and omits some. That table gives V, J and clone size, and the DNA gave D and trimming. The table shows 200,000 to 300,000 clones, with more than 70% occurring only once. Trimming left V 0 bases short and J 0 bases short, with 7 bases between. Per the germline V gene, CDR1 is SGHRS and CDR2 is YFSETQ. This CDR3 has 15 residues.

The sequence was collected from a woman in her 40s with acute COVID-19. Specimen: PBMCs or T cells enriched from blood (not recorded which). The chain is built from TRBV5-1 and TRBJ1-3; no firm D call. The DNA of the CDR3 is TGCGCCAGCAGCTTGGTGGGGAGCTCTGGAAACACCATATATTTT. It codes for CASSLVGSSGNTIYF.